These T cell receptor beta chains were read from a single sample in a study of blood T cell repertoires in COVID-19. The protocol was immunoSEQ multiplex PCR, while the TCRdb copy is restricted to in-frame clones and leaves out a portion. This sample carries 150,000 to 200,000 clones, more than 75% of them seen once, and the ten largest clones take around 2%. The sample comprised peripheral blood. The receptor set was obtained from a man in his forties or fifties who had recovered from COVID-19. Each CDR3 is given with its conserved first and last residue. The D gene is left open where the match is weak. Size values are once, few and many counts, or a class for expanded clones, and some rows have none.

cdr3_aa	cdr3_nt	clone_size	j_call	v_call	d_call
CASSLTGLSNQPQHF	TGTGCCAGCAGCCTGACAGGGCTTAGCAATCAGCCCCAGCATTTT	.	TRBJ1-5	TRBV7-9	TRBD1
CASTSWGQGNTGELFF	TGTGCCAGCACCTCTTGGGGACAGGGGAACACCGGGGAGCTGTTTTTT	.	TRBJ2-2	TRBV7-9	TRBD1
CASSLTSGGTYEQYF	TGTGCCAGCAGCCTCACTAGCGGGGGAACCTACGAGCAGTACTTC	.	TRBJ2-7	TRBV6-6	TRBD2
CASSYSGQGARNTGELFF	TGTGCCAGCAGTTACTCGGGACAGGGGGCGCGGAACACCGGGGAGCTGTTTTTT	.	TRBJ2-2	TRBV6-2/TRBV6-3	TRBD1
CASSRGQRRAEAFF	TGTGCCAGCAGCCGGGGACAGAGAAGGGCTGAAGCTTTCTTT	once	TRBJ1-1	TRBV6-6	TRBD1
CASSIGQFEETQYF	TGTGCCAGTAGTATAGGACAATTCGAGGAGACCCAGTACTTC	.	TRBJ2-5	TRBV19	.
CASSDRGGGPYEQYF	TGTGCCAGTAGTGATAGGGGCGGCGGACCCTACGAGCAGTACTTC	.	TRBJ2-7	TRBV19	.
CASSIGSNNEQFF	TGTGCCAGTAGTATCGGGTCCAACAATGAGCAGTTCTTC	.	TRBJ2-1	TRBV19	.
CASSQDLAWELFF	TGCGCCAGCAGCCAAGATCTAGCCTGGGAGCTGTTTTTT	.	TRBJ2-2	TRBV4-3	.
CASSSGGSGNYGYTF	TGTGCCAGCAGCTCAGGGGGCTCAGGAAACTATGGCTACACCTTC	.	TRBJ1-2	TRBV28	TRBD1
CASRAGGSGELFF	TGTGCCAGCAGGGCAGGGGGTAGCGGGGAGCTGTTTTTT	.	TRBJ2-2	TRBV2	TRBD1
CASSLGGGQETQYF	TGTGCCAGCAGCTTAGGAGGGGGCCAAGAGACCCAGTACTTC	.	TRBJ2-5	TRBV7-2	.
CASSASWTSGYNEQFF	TGTGCCAGTAGCGCGTCGTGGACTAGCGGTTACAATGAGCAGTTCTTC	.	TRBJ2-1	TRBV19	TRBD2
CASGHGTGYRRGANTGELFF	TGCGCCAGCGGACACGGGACAGGGTATCGGCGGGGGGCGAACACCGGGGAGCTGTTTTTT	.	TRBJ2-2	TRBV10-2	.
CASRSRDRGRQGGNTIYF	TGTGCCAGCCGGAGCCGGGACAGGGGGCGCCAAGGTGGAAACACCATATATTTT	.	TRBJ1-3	TRBV19	TRBD1
CASSLTTSNYGYTF	TGTGCCAGCAGTTTGACGACAAGTAACTATGGCTACACCTTC	.	TRBJ1-2	TRBV27	.
CATSRDLPGQGYEQYF	TGTGCCACCAGCAGAGATCTTCCGGGACAGGGCTACGAGCAGTACTTC	.	TRBJ2-7	TRBV15	TRBD1
CASLLTGTTEAFF	TGCGCCAGTCTCCTGACAGGGACCACTGAAGCTTTCTTT	.	TRBJ1-1	TRBV10-2	TRBD1
CASSIQGAASQPQHF	TGTGCCAGTAGTATTCAGGGGGCGGCAAGCCAGCCCCAGCATTTT	once	TRBJ1-5	TRBV19	TRBD1
CASSLSGKNSPLHF	TGTGCCAGCAGCTTGTCAGGGAAAAATTCACCCCTCCACTTT	.	TRBJ1-6	TRBV7-9	.
CSSMNYREQFF	TGCAGCTCCATGAACTACAGGGAGCAGTTCTTC	once	TRBJ2-1	TRBV29-1	.
CASSFRERGKTDTQYF	TGTGCCAGCAGCTTTCGGGAGCGGGGGAAGACAGATACGCAGTATTTT	.	TRBJ2-3	TRBV3-1/TRBV3-2	TRBD2
CATSRPGKYYGYTF	TGTGCCACTTCTCGACCGGGAAAATACTATGGCTACACCTTC	.	TRBJ1-2	TRBV18	.
CASSGLLAGGDEQYF	TGCGCCAGCAGCGGGCTACTAGCGGGAGGCGACGAGCAGTACTTC	.	TRBJ2-7	TRBV5-1	TRBD2
CASSLGGGPTYEQYF	TGCGCCAGCAGCTTGGGCGGGGGGCCGACCTACGAGCAGTACTTC	once	TRBJ2-7	TRBV5-1	TRBD2
CASSLMDRGYEQYF	TGTGCCAGCAGTCTGATGGACAGGGGCTACGAGCAGTACTTC	.	TRBJ2-7	TRBV6-5	TRBD1
CASSYRARRHNSPLHF	TGTGCCAGCAGTTACCGTGCCCGGCGGCATAATTCACCCCTCCACTTT	.	TRBJ1-6	TRBV11-2	.
CASSLRQGNYEQYF	TGCGCCAGCAGCTTGAGGCAGGGCAACTACGAGCAGTACTTC	.	TRBJ2-7	TRBV5-1	.
CASSQSGTGSYGYTF	TGTGCCAGCAGCCAGTCCGGGACAGGGAGCTATGGCTACACCTTC	.	TRBJ1-2	TRBV3-1/TRBV3-2	TRBD1
CASSRDRKGGYTF	TGTGCCAGCAGCAGGGACAGGAAAGGGGGCTACACCTTC	.	TRBJ1-2	TRBV5-4	TRBD1
CASSVVEWGGNYGYTF	TGTGCCAGCAGCGTAGTCGAGTGGGGAGGTAACTATGGCTACACCTTC	.	TRBJ1-2	TRBV9	.
CASSLAGDYGYTF	TGTGCCAGCAGTTTGGCAGGGGACTATGGCTACACCTTC	.	TRBJ1-2	TRBV27	.
CASSSSRPGELFF	TGTGCCAGTAGCAGTTCTCGCCCCGGGGAGCTGTTTTTT	few	TRBJ2-2	TRBV19	.
CASSSGTGPYEQYF	TGCGCCAGCAGCTCCGGGACAGGGCCTTACGAGCAGTACTTC	.	TRBJ2-7	TRBV5-1	TRBD1
CASGTTGLEPTQYF	TGTGCCAGCGGGACGACAGGGTTGGAGCCTACGCAGTATTTT	.	TRBJ2-3	TRBV9	TRBD1
CASSQYSGGREQYF	TGTGCCAGCAGCCAATATTCGGGGGGAAGGGAGCAGTACTTC	few	TRBJ2-7	TRBV16	TRBD2
CASSQVPQGASNEKLFF	TGCGCCAGCAGCCAAGTCCCCCAGGGCGCATCTAATGAAAAACTGTTTTTT	.	TRBJ1-4	TRBV4-3	.
CASSKAYSPLHF	TGTGCCAGCAGCAAAGCTTATTCACCCCTCCACTTT	.	TRBJ1-6	TRBV12-3/TRBV12-4	.
CASTLPRQNTEAFF	TGTGCCAGCACTCTGCCGAGACAGAACACTGAAGCTTTCTTT	.	TRBJ1-1	TRBV6-5	.
CASSPLPGTSYSYEQYF	TGTGCCAGCTCACCGCTCCCCGGGACTAGCTATTCCTACGAGCAGTACTTC	.	TRBJ2-7	TRBV18	TRBD2
CASSDAAGGQETQYF	TGTGCCAGCAGTGATGCTGCGGGGGGGCAAGAGACCCAGTACTTC	.	TRBJ2-5	TRBV9	TRBD2
CARGQGFANSPLHF	TGTGCCAGGGGACAGGGGTTTGCGAATTCACCCCTCCACTTT	once	TRBJ1-6	TRBV2	TRBD1
CASSERTSGGEGQETQYF	TGTGCCAGCAGTGAAAGGACTAGCGGGGGGGAGGGACAAGAGACCCAGTACTTC	.	TRBJ2-5	TRBV6-1	TRBD2
CAWSVRQGNYGYTF	TGTGCCTGGAGTGTAAGACAGGGAAACTATGGCTACACCTTC	.	TRBJ1-2	TRBV30	TRBD1
CASSPGTSGRNTDTQYF	TGTGCCAGCAGCCCCGGGACTAGCGGGAGAAACACAGATACGCAGTATTTT	.	TRBJ2-3	TRBV5-4	TRBD2
CASSYDAGSTGELFF	TGTGCCAGCAGTTACGATGCGGGGAGCACCGGGGAGCTGTTTTTT	.	TRBJ2-2	TRBV7-3	.
CASSATGGYEQYF	TGCGCCAGCAGCGCGACAGGGGGCTACGAGCAGTACTTC	few	TRBJ2-7	TRBV4-3	TRBD1
CASSAWTGGGGEKLFF	TGTGCCAGCAGTGCATGGACAGGGGGCGGCGGCGAAAAACTGTTTTTT	.	TRBJ1-4	TRBV28	TRBD1
CASSPGTTNTGELFF	TGCGCCAGCAGCCCCGGGACTACGAACACCGGGGAGCTGTTTTTT	.	TRBJ2-2	TRBV5-1	TRBD2
CASSIGGTGADGYTF	TGTGCCAGTAGTATAGGCGGGACAGGGGCGGATGGCTACACCTTC	once	TRBJ1-2	TRBV19	TRBD1
CASSPRGSSNQPQHF	TGTGCCAGCAGCCCTCGGGGGTCCAGCAATCAGCCCCAGCATTTT	.	TRBJ1-5	TRBV5-6	.